This is a list of T cell receptor beta chains from one sample in a study of molecular identifiers for immune sequencing clone quantification. TCRdb independently ran MiXCR on the PCR reads; one entry per CDR3 protein. The sample holds about 500,000 distinct CDR3 sequences, 20% to 25% seen once. Material: naive CD8+ T cells from blood, with Jurkat cell RNA spiked in. The receptors stem from a human donor in good health. Some libraries in this study had Jurkat cell RNA spiked in. The CDR3 runs from the conserved cysteine through the conserved F or W. D genes are given only for firm matches. Expanded clones are given a class, and other clones once, few, many or no size at all.

TRBV12-3/TRBV12-4	.	TRBJ2-3	TRBD2	CASSLVGLAGPTDTQYF	TGTGCCAGCAGTTTAGTCGGACTAGCGGGGCCCACAGATACGCAGTATTTT
TRBV20-1	.	TRBJ2-3	.	CSARDLGEVKDTQYF	TGCAGTGCTAGAGATCTTGGGGAGGTAAAAGATACGCAGTATTTT
TRBV12-3/TRBV12-4	once	TRBJ1-4	.	CASSFGQKLTNEKLFF	TGTGCCAGCAGTTTTGGACAGAAACTTACTAATGAAAAACTGTTTTTT
TRBV13	few	TRBJ2-2	TRBD2	CASSPGTSGTGGELFF	TGTGCCAGCAGCCCCGGGACTAGCGGGACTGGCGGGGAGCTGTTTTTT
TRBV4-1	.	TRBJ1-1	TRBD1	CASSQGQGGRTEAFF	TGCGCCAGCAGCCAAGGACAGGGCGGGAGGACTGAAGCTTTCTTT
TRBV19	few	TRBJ2-3	TRBD2	CASRTSGGFTDTQYF	TGTGCCAGCCGAACTAGCGGGGGTTTCACAGATACGCAGTATTTT
TRBV7-9	.	TRBJ2-5	.	CASTEGTVLETQYF	TGTGCCAGCACCGAAGGGACCGTATTAGAGACCCAGTACTTC
TRBV7-9	many	TRBJ2-7	TRBD1	CASSFQDRLGAEQYF	TGTGCCAGCAGCTTCCAGGACAGGTTGGGCGCCGAGCAGTACTTC
TRBV6-2/TRBV6-3	many	TRBJ1-5	.	CASSYSTGDVGNQPQHF	TGTGCCAGCAGTTACTCAACGGGGGACGTAGGCAATCAGCCCCAGCATTTT
TRBV3-1	many	TRBJ2-2	.	CASSQEAGELFF	TGTGCCAGCAGCCAAGAGGCCGGGGAGCTGTTTTTT
TRBV7-2	many	TRBJ2-3	.	CASSDMGPGTDTQYF	TGTGCCAGCAGCGACATGGGGCCGGGCACAGATACGCAGTATTTT
TRBV5-4	few	TRBJ2-2	.	CASLGRTGELFF	TGTGCCAGCCTGGGGCGCACCGGGGAGCTGTTTTTT
TRBV19	few	TRBJ2-1	TRBD2	CASIRGAGLEREAYNEQFF	TGTGCCAGTATAAGGGGGGCAGGGTTGGAGCGGGAGGCCTACAATGAGCAGTTCTTC
TRBV6-5	few	TRBJ1-2	.	CASFGAGGNYGYTF	TGTGCCAGCTTTGGGGCTGGGGGCAACTATGGCTACACCTTC
TRBV27	.	TRBJ2-5	TRBD2	CASSDLAGLLVETQYF	TGTGCCAGCAGTGATCTAGCGGGTCTGCTTGTGGAGACCCAGTACTTC
TRBV7-6	many	TRBJ2-3	.	CASSLDLYPDTQYF	TGTGCCAGCAGCCTTGACCTCTATCCAGATACGCAGTATTTT
TRBV15	few	TRBJ1-5	.	CATSREVSNQPQHF	TGTGCCACCAGCAGAGAAGTCAGCAATCAGCCCCAGCATTTT
TRBV6-5	many	TRBJ2-7	.	CALGDPGYEQYF	TGTGCTCTGGGGGACCCCGGCTACGAGCAGTACTTC
TRBV5-1	many	TRBJ2-5	.	CASSSGHTTSETQYF	TGCGCCAGCAGCTCCGGGCACACAACGTCAGAGACCCAGTACTTC
TRBV2	many	TRBJ2-2	TRBD1	CASSRDSNTGELFF	TGTGCCAGCTCTCGGGACAGTAACACCGGGGAGCTGTTTTTT
TRBV7-9	.	TRBJ2-5	.	CASSLAVTVAATQYF	TGTGCCAGCAGCTTAGCTGTAACGGTGGCGGCGACCCAGTACTTC
TRBV7-2	many	TRBJ1-1	.	CASSLGRVLAEAFF	TGTGCCAGCAGCTTAGGACGGGTATTGGCTGAAGCTTTCTTT
TRBV3-1	few	TRBJ2-7	.	CASSQGNAYEQYF	TGTGCCAGCAGCCAAGGGAATGCTTACGAGCAGTACTTC
TRBV29-1	many	TRBJ2-5	.	CSVKAAVETQYF	TGCAGCGTTAAAGCCGCAGTCGAGACCCAGTACTTC
TRBV4-3	few	TRBJ2-1	.	CASSQESPHAQMGEQFF	TGCGCCAGCAGCCAAGAGTCCCCCCACGCCCAAATGGGTGAGCAGTTCTTC
TRBV7-8	many	TRBJ1-1	.	CASSLGEGLAFF	TGTGCCAGCAGCTTAGGTGAGGGATTGGCTTTCTTT
TRBV30	many	TRBJ2-7	TRBD2	CAWSVASGGYYEQYF	TGTGCCTGGAGTGTTGCTAGCGGGGGTTATTACGAGCAGTACTTC
TRBV6-5	few	TRBJ2-1	TRBD2	CASSYSAGGEYYNEQFF	TGTGCCAGCAGTTACTCTGCGGGGGGAGAGTACTACAATGAGCAGTTCTTC
TRBV12-3/TRBV12-4	few	TRBJ1-2	.	CASSLLPVGGYTF	TGTGCCAGCAGTTTACTCCCGGTTGGCGGCTACACCTTC
TRBV10-2	.	TRBJ1-1	.	CASSVDNRNTEAFF	TGCGCCAGCAGCGTTGACAACAGAAACACTGAAGCTTTCTTT
TRBV6-5	few	TRBJ1-1	.	CASRNSLNTEAFF	TGTGCCAGCAGAAATTCTTTGAACACTGAAGCTTTCTTT
TRBV20-1	.	TRBJ1-2	.	CSARDLSDYGYTF	TGCAGTGCTAGAGATCTATCAGATTATGGCTACACCTTC
TRBV10-3	few	TRBJ2-2	TRBD2	CATREAGELFF	TGTGCCACCCGGGAGGCCGGGGAGCTGTTTTTT
TRBV7-6	few	TRBJ2-7	.	CASSPMDSESYEQYF	TGTGCCAGCAGCCCGATGGACAGTGAGTCCTACGAGCAGTACTTC
TRBV30	.	TRBJ2-7	.	CALFTNPSYEQYF	TGTGCCCTATTCACGAATCCTTCCTACGAGCAGTACTTC